The 5 T cell receptor beta chains below come from one sample, sequenced in a study of Graves' ophthalmopathy and Graves' hyperthyroidism. RNA transcripts were the source from which TCR beta CDR3 regions were amplified. The library came from an HTBI-primed first-round RT-PCR and a second-round multiplex PCR. Via MiXCR, TCRdb re-called the multiplex PCR reads, giving one row per CDR3 protein. The sample has just over 400,000 distinct CDR3 sequences, approximately 21% seen once; the top ten hold 2.5% to 3%. The sample taken for sequencing was peripheral blood. Receptors originate from a woman in her late teens or twenties with stable Graves' hyperthyroidism.

This clonotype was found many times. This rearrangement joins TRBV10-3 to TRBJ2-2, with 7 bases lining up with TRBD1. The CDR3 sequence is 15 residues long. V gave up 5 bases and J gave up 5 bases; unmatched junction bases: 8. Per the germline V gene, CDR1 is ENHRY and CDR2 is SYGVKD. For the CDR3, the DNA is TGTGCCATCAGTCGACCGACAGGGCCAACCGGGGAGCTGTTTTTT. It encodes CAISRPTGPTGELFF.

This clonotype was observed a few times. This rearrangement joins TRBV7-3 to TRBJ2-5; TRBD2 might be the D (6 bases). The CDR3 runs 14 residues. V was clipped by 6 bases and J by 5 bases, with 16 bases between them. Germline lookup yields CDR1 SGHTA and CDR2 FQGTGA. CDR3 sequence (DNA): TGTGCCAGCAGTCCTGACGGGAGTGTGGAGACCCAGTACTTC. This translates into CASSPDGSVETQYF.

The sample holds many counts of this clonotype. J is TRBJ2-7 and V is TRBV6-5, with a tentative D call TRBD1 (5 bases). V lost 4 bases and J lost 0, with 16 bases in between. Germline V CDR1 and CDR2: MNHEY, SVGAGI. This CDR3 is 16 amino acids long. CDR3 loop: CASSFFPTGNSYEQYF. DNA of the CDR3: TGTGCCAGCAGTTTCTTCCCCACAGGAAACTCCTACGAGCAGTACTTC.

This clonotype was recorded many times. This rearrangement joins TRBV12-3 or TRBV12-4 to TRBJ2-7, with 12 bases that match TRBD2. V shed 6 bases, J shed 7 bases, and the junction held 4 bases outside the gene matches. This CDR3 is 13 amino acids long. CDR3 residues: CASSEGLAGEQYF. The CDR3 DNA follows: TGTGCCAGCAGCGAGGGACTAGCGGGTGAGCAGTACTTC.

This clonotype was detected ten times or more. The rearrangement uses TRBV6-5 and TRBJ1-1, with D perhaps TRBD1 (6 bases). V lost 6 bases and J 4 bases, leaving 15 bases between the germline ends. This CDR3 spans 14 amino acids. Germline V gives CDR1 MNHEY, CDR2 SVGAGI. CDR3 residues: CASSLTGFATEAFF. The CDR3 coding sequence is TGTGCCAGCAGCTTAACAGGGTTCGCCACTGAAGCTTTCTTT.